This entry lists 25 T cell receptor beta chains sequenced from one sample in a study of graft-versus-host responses after intestinal transplantation. Graft material was processed, releasing intraepithelial and lamina propria lymphocytes. Measured with immunoSEQ multiplex PCR; TCRdb has only the in-frame clones, and not every one. The sample has under 15,000 clones, under 85% seen once. Sequences were derived from ileum tissue, sampled approximately 27 days after intestinal transplant. The receptor source for this set is a human patient who received an intestinal transplant, so some T cells may come from the graft donor.

The J gene is TRBJ2-7, the V gene TRBV6-1, with a tentative D call TRBD1 (5 bases). V was pared by 3 bases and J by 4 bases, with 13 bases between. The CDR3 has 14 amino acids. Germline V gene lookup returns CDR1 MNHNS and CDR2 SASEGT. DNA for the CDR3: TGTGCCAGCAGTGAGGTATGGGGCCAATACGAGCAGTACGTC. As protein: CASSEVWGQYEQYV.

This clone is medium-sized in the sample. The genes are TRBV6-6 and TRBJ1-6; D remains ambiguous. CDR3 length: 11 amino acids. CDR1 is MNHNY, CDR2 SVGAGI, per germline (reference sequence). Trimming removed 3 bases from V and 10 bases from J, with 4 bases in between. This chain's CDR3 is CASSYRSPLHF. DNA of the CDR3: TGTGCCAGCAGTTATAGATCACCCCTCCACTTT.

This clone has only one observation. The chain combines TRBV5-6 with TRBJ2-3; 8 nucleotides agree with TRBD2. The CDR3 is made up of 14 amino acids. Germline CDR1 reads SGHDT; CDR2 reads YYEEEE. J lost 6 bases, V lost 9 bases, and 12 bases had no gene match. CDR3 DNA sequence: TGTGCCACCCGCCCGGGACTAGGGGGTGATACGCAGTATTTT. Translated, it gives CATRPGLGGDTQYF.

The J gene is TRBJ2-1, the V gene TRBV19, with 9 bases identical to TRBD1. The V gene end was trimmed by 4 bases and the J gene end by 7 bases; junction bases not matched to a gene: 14. CDR1 and CDR2 from the germline V gene are LNHDA and SQIVND (reference sequence). The CDR3 is 17 amino acids. The CDR3 DNA sequence: TGTGCCAGTAGTAAGCCTAATGCCGGGACAGGGAGGAATGAGCAGTTCTTC. The encoded protein is CASSKPNAGTGRNEQFF. Together with reference TRBV19 and TRBJ2-1, the CDR3 gives the full variable domain: DGGITQSPKYLFRKEGQNVTLSCEQNLNHDAMYWYRQDPGQGLRLIYYSQIVNDFQKGDIAEGYSVSREKKESFPLTVTSAQKNPTAFYLCASSKPNAGTGRNEQFFGPGTRLTVL.

The chain couples TRBV27 to TRBJ2-3; 12 nucleotides agree with TRBD2. The CDR3 runs to 17 residues. Germline CDR1 MNHEY, CDR2 SMNVEV (reference sequence). Unmatched junction bases numbered 13, after V lost 5 bases and J lost 7 bases. CDR3: CASSKTRLAGGLHTQYF. The CDR3 nucleotides read TGTGCCAGCAGTAAGACGAGGCTAGCGGGGGGGCTCCATACGCAGTATTTT.

The chain combines TRBV21-1 with TRBJ1-2; TRBD1, the table's D call, lacks a check against the DNA. TRBV21-1 is an annotated pseudogene. This CDR3 is 15 amino acids long. The CDR3 DNA sequence: TGTGCCAGCAGCAAAGCGGCCAGGGGGACTTATGGCTACACCTTC. Translating gives CASSKAARGTYGYTF.

This clone was seen only once. The chain couples TRBV2 to TRBJ1-1, with TRBD1 identical over 11 bases. The V segment lost 5 bases and the J segment 0 bases; nucleotides outside the gene matches: 14. The CDR3 covers 19 residues. Germline V CDR1 and CDR2: SNHLY, FYNNEI. CDR3 nucleotide sequence: TGTGCCAGCAGTTTCCGCTTTGGGACAGGGGGGGCCATGAACACTGAAGCTTTCTTT. This codes for CASSFRFGTGGAMNTEAFF.

This clone has only a few counts. This sequence joins TRBV30 and TRBJ2-5, with TRBD1 identical over 7 bases. Germline values: CDR1 GTSNPN, CDR2 SVGIG (reference sequence). V gave up 3 bases and J gave up 4 bases; unmatched junction bases: 11. This CDR3 has 15 amino acids. CDR3 bases: TGTGCCTGGAGACCCCAGGGGGTAGCTGGAGAGACCCAGTACTTC. This codes for CAWRPQGVAGETQYF. The entire variable domain, with the rest obtained from reference TRBV30 and TRBJ2-5, is as follows: SQTIHQWPATLVQPVGSPLSLECTVEGTSNPNLYWYRQAAGRGLQLLFYSVGIGQISSEVPQNLSASRPQDRQFILSSKKLLLSDSGFYLCAWRPQGVAGETQYFGPGTRLLVL.

The V gene is TRBV6-5, the J gene TRBJ2-7, with a tentative D call TRBD1 (6 bases). This CDR3 contains 15 residues. Germline V gene lookup returns CDR1 MNHEY and CDR2 SVGAGI. V was cut by 2 bases and J by 3 bases, with 14 bases left in between. CDR3 in DNA: TGTGCCAGCAGTTACAAGGGGGTGCGAATCTACGAGCAGTACGTC. Translated, it gives CASSYKGVRIYEQYV.

CDR3 nucleotide sequence: TGCAGTGCTTCAGACAGGGCAGGTGCTTTCTTT. Translating gives CSASDRAGAFF. The rearrangement links TRBV20-1 to TRBJ1-1; 7 nucleotides match TRBD1. The CDR3 contains 11 residues. Germline V gene lookup returns CDR1 DFQATT and CDR2 SNEGSKA (reference sequence). V gave up 5 bases and J gave up 11 bases; unmatched junction bases: 8.

There are a few counts of this clone. The sample holds other DNA sequences that translate to the same CDR3. The chain is built from TRBV27 and TRBJ2-7, with D possibly TRBD1 on 6 matching bases. V lost 2 bases, J lost 3 bases, and 8 bases lay in between. Germline CDR1 reads MNHEY; CDR2 reads SMNVEV (reference sequence). This CDR3 contains 13 residues. DNA of the CDR3: TGTGCCAGCAGTTTAAGGGGGAACTACGAGCAGTACGTC. It yields the protein CASSLRGNYEQYV.

The rearrangement joins TRBV30 to TRBJ1-1; TRBD1 matches 8 bases. The ends lost 0 bases at V and 5 bases at J; junction bases unmatched: 5. The CDR3 totals 14 residues. Germline V gene data show CDR1 as GTSNPN and CDR2 as SVGIG (reference sequence). The DNA of the CDR3 is TGTGCCTGGAGTGTAGGACAGGGATGGACTGAAGCTTTCTTT. The encoded protein is CAWSVGQGWTEAFF.

This rearrangement joins TRBV6-5 to TRBJ1-6, with D maybe TRBD1 (5 bases). Germline CDR1 is MNHEY and CDR2 is SVGAGI. The V gene lost 6 bases and the J gene lost 6 bases, with 15 bases spanning the gap. The CDR3 totals 15 residues. The CDR3 sequence: CASRVRGEGNSPLHF. The CDR3 DNA sequence: TGTGCCAGCAGGGTCCGGGGGGAAGGTAATTCACCCCTCCACTTT.

The chain links TRBV5-6 to TRBJ2-2; TRBD1 agrees at 7 bases. From germline, CDR1 is SGHDT and CDR2 YYEEEE. V was pared by 2 bases and J by 3 bases, with 7 bases of the junction left unmatched. This CDR3 region has 16 residues. The CDR3 region has the DNA TGTGCCAGCAGCTTAGCTGGGACAGAGTACACCGGGGAGCTGTTTTTT. Translation: CASSLAGTEYTGELFF.

The V call is TRBV6-5, the J call TRBJ2-5, with 9 bases lining up with TRBD2. V lost 5 bases, J lost 3 bases, and 4 bases stayed unmatched. CDR3 length: 14 residues. CDR1 is MNHEY and CDR2 is SVGAGI in the germline V gene. This CDR3 reads CASSLGLAEETQYF. Here the CDR3 DNA reads TGTGCCAGCAGTCTGGGACTAGCCGAAGAGACCCAGTACTTC.

CDR3 sequence: CASSLEGEQYV. CDR3 coding DNA: TGTGCCAGCAGTCTGGAGGGCGAGCAGTACGTC. This chain joins TRBV28 and TRBJ2-7, with D tentatively TRBD2 (6 bases). Per germline, CDR1 MDHEN and CDR2 SYDVKM. The CDR3 has 11 residues. The V and J ends lost 5 bases and 6 bases respectively, with 8 bases between them.

The V call is TRBV7-2, the J call TRBJ1-2; tentative D call: TRBD1 (6 bases). Trimming took off 6 bases at V and 4 bases at J, with 18 bases between the two ends. CDR3 length: 15 residues. Germline V lookup: CDR1 SGHTA, CDR2 FQGNSA. DNA for the CDR3: TGTGCCAGCAGGCCTTCTCCGGGACACAGCTATGGCTACACCTTC. It codes for CASRPSPGHSYGYTF.

The chain couples TRBV5-1 to TRBJ1-4; tentative D call: TRBD1 (6 bases). Germline CDR1 is SGHRS and CDR2 is YFSETQ. V lost 7 bases and J 1 base, leaving 20 bases between the germline ends. This CDR3 has 17 amino acids. CDR3 loop: CASGQGRGEGTNEKLFF. In DNA, the CDR3 is TGCGCCAGCGGACAAGGCAGGGGAGAAGGAACTAATGAAAAACTGTTTTTT. The complete variable domain, with remaining parts taken from reference TRBV5-1 and TRBJ1-4, reads KAGVTQTPRYLIKTRGQQVTLSCSPISGHRSVSWYQQTPGQGLQFLFEYFSETQRNKGNFPGRFSGRQFSNSRSEMNVSTLELGDSALYLCASGQGRGEGTNEKLFFGSGTQLSVL.

The V and J genes are TRBV28 and TRBJ2-7, with TRBD1 matching over 7 bases. V shed 2 bases and J 6 bases; nucleotides not matched to a gene: 7. The CDR3 length is 14 residues. Germline V gives CDR1 MDHEN, CDR2 SYDVKM. The CDR3 loop is CASSLGSTGSEQYF. CDR3 nucleotide sequence: TGTGCCAGCAGTTTAGGGTCGACAGGGAGCGAGCAGTACTTC.

This clone was counted between two and nine times. The V gene is TRBV4-3, the J gene TRBJ2-3; 11 bases fit TRBD2. Germline assignment: CDR1 LGHNA and CDR2 YSLEER. The CDR3 runs 19 residues. J gave up 2 bases and V 1 base, and 11 bases lay outside the gene matches. The CDR3 region is CASSQVSRRLAGTTDTQYF. In DNA, the CDR3 is TGCGCCAGCAGCCAAGTATCCCGGCGACTAGCGGGGACCACAGATACGCAGTATTTT.

The chain links TRBV6-5 to TRBJ1-5; unclear D gene. Per the germline V gene, CDR1 is MNHEY and CDR2 is SVGAGI. Trimming stripped 4 bases from V and 6 bases from J, with 10 bases between. The CDR3 loop spans 13 amino acids. CDR3 residues: CASSSQARQPQHF. CDR3 DNA: TGTGCCAGCAGTTCTCAGGCTCGTCAGCCCCAGCATTTT.

V gene TRBV28 combines with J gene TRBJ2-1, with 7 bases fitting TRBD2. V lost 10 bases to trimming and J lost 8 bases; unmatched junction nucleotides: 20. The CDR3 runs to 16 residues. Germline lookup yields CDR1 MDHEN and CDR2 SYDVKM. CDR3 amino acids: CATQKGRGITKDEQFF. CDR3 sequence (DNA): TGTGCCACCCAGAAGGGGAGGGGAATAACTAAGGATGAGCAGTTCTTC.

The chain recombines TRBV27 with TRBJ1-2; weak D call: TRBD1 (5 bases). This CDR3 comprises 16 residues. Germline CDR1 reads MNHEY; CDR2 reads SMNVEV (reference sequence). The germline V and J ends were trimmed by 3 bases and 2 bases, with 16 bases remaining between them. CDR3 loop: CASSFYRRGSNYGYTF. In DNA form, the CDR3 reads TGTGCCAGCAGTTTTTACAGGAGGGGATCCAACTATGGCTACACCTTC.

The chain employs TRBV5-5 and TRBJ2-2, with 8 bases matching TRBD1. Germline-derived CDR1 and CDR2 are SGHKS and YYEKEE (reference sequence). Trimming at V came to 1 base and at J to 4 bases, leaving 3 bases not matched to a gene. The CDR3 is 15 residues long. The DNA of the CDR3 is TGTGCCAGCAGCTTGTTCCAGGGGGCCACCGGGGAGCTGTTTTTT. Translated: CASSLFQGATGELFF.

The chain recombines TRBV10-3 with TRBJ2-5; D may be TRBD2 (7 bases). This CDR3 contains 14 residues. The germline V gene encodes CDR1 ENHRY and CDR2 SYGVKD. V was pared by 0 bases and J by 6 bases, with 11 bases between. CDR3 region: CAISESEGGQTQYF. For the CDR3, the DNA is TGTGCCATCAGTGAGTCGGAGGGGGGGCAGACCCAGTACTTC.